This T cell receptor (beta chain) came from a study of B cell selection in AIRE deficiency. Whole-study findings and limits: AIRE-deficient Tconv and Treg repertoires matched healthy donors in TCRBV, CDR3 length, diversity. Healthy Tconv contained around two fifths of shared healthy Treg sequences; only TCRbeta sequenced. Around 30% of healthy-shared Treg TCRbeta sequences appeared in patient Tconv cells.

The regulatory T cell sort gate was CD4+CD25hiCD127low/negative. A single count supports this clone. Its cognate antigen is unknown. The table came from immunoSEQ multiplex PCR; TCRdb's copy has only in-frame clones and leaves some out. This sample yields roughly 18,000 clones, of which about 92% are seen a single time; about 1% belongs to the top ten. Material: CD4+CD25+ Tregs sorted from PBMCs. The source of this sequence is a human donor in good health.

The CDR3 coding sequence is TGTGCCATCAGTGAGGGAATCGCCTACGAGCAGTACTTC. This gives the protein CAISEGIAYEQYF. The rearrangement links TRBV10-3 to TRBJ2-7, with D unresolved. CDR1 and CDR2 (germline): ENHRY, SYGVKD. This CDR3 is built from 13 residues. The V end was cut by 2 bases, the J end by 2 bases, with 7 bases between.